These 3 T cell receptor beta chains originate from one sample sequenced in a study of vaccination and CD4 T cells after COVID-19. No cognate antigen is known for these TCRs. Treatment indicated: approximately 11-day PBMC culture with coronavirus spike peptide pools or control peptides (ViraFEST assay). Sequence data for DNA of cultured CD4+ T cells were generated by the Oncomine TCR Beta short-read assay. Each CDR3 protein gets one entry after TCRdb re-called the PCR reads with MiXCR. The repertoire holds approximately 23,000 distinct CDR3 sequences, with 32% as singletons. The specimen sequenced was cultured CD4+ T cells from blood. The receptors shown here come from a human donor with COVID-19.

This chain uses TRBV7-3 with TRBJ2-4; D is possibly TRBD1 (5 bases). The CDR3 sequence is 13 residues long. The germline V gene encodes CDR1 SGHTA and CDR2 FQGTGA. Trimming took off 3 bases at V and 5 bases at J, with 8 bases between the two ends. CDR3 protein: CASSLQGQNIQYF. The CDR3 DNA is TGTGCCAGCAGCTTGCAGGGCCAAAACATTCAGTACTTC.

This clonotype turned up a few times. The chain is built from TRBV27 and TRBJ2-7, with 10 bases lining up with TRBD1. The CDR3 runs to 15 residues. J was trimmed by 5 bases and V by 8 bases; bases with no gene match: 12. CDR1 and CDR2 (germline): MNHEY, SMNVEV (reference sequence). The CDR3 region has the DNA TGTGCCAGCTCGAATAAAGGACAGGGGGTCCACGAGCAGTACTTC. The encoded protein is CASSNKGQGVHEQYF.

This clonotype was detected a few times. The chain is built from TRBV30 and TRBJ1-2, with no clear D. Per the germline V gene, CDR1 is GTSNPN and CDR2 is SVGIG (reference sequence). Between the trimmed V and J ends, which lost 3 bases and 2 bases, there was a span of 16 bases. The CDR3 consists of 15 residues. Here the CDR3 DNA reads TGTGCCTGGAGCACGGGAACCCCGGGAAACTATGGCTACACCTTC. Protein: CAWSTGTPGNYGYTF.